This record looks at one TCR beta chain sequence and its context. What it binds is unknown. MiXCR, run by TCRdb on the RT-PCR reads, gives a single entry per CDR3 protein. The sample lists 800,000 to 1,000,000 distinct CDR3 sequences, 21% seen once, with roughly 10% in the top ten. The sample originates from a study of response to subunit inactivated influenza vaccine. General study findings and limits: Authors suggested each seasonal influenza vaccination recruits few new T cells.

The CDR3 contains 15 residues. Trimming took off 0 bases at V and 4 bases at J, with 12 bases between the two ends. The germline gives CDR1 SEHNR, CDR2 FQNEAQ (reference sequence). The receptor was isolated from a man aged 50-60 years who received an inactivated influenza vaccine. The source material was PBMCs from blood, sampled 5 days after vaccination. V and J are TRBV7-9 and TRBJ1-1; D is undetermined. CDR3 sequence reads: CASSLAASRSTEAFF. The CDR3 DNA follows: TGTGCCAGCAGCTTAGCGGCGTCGAGGAGCACTGAAGCTTTCTTT.